This TCR beta chain was retrieved from a study of cytomegalovirus exposure and HLA in healthy donors. Study results and caveats: An analysis done earlier found most TCR beta V segments productive about 87% or about 30% of the time. Specificity of three CMV-associated chains for CMV antigens was verified in vitro. A later analysis linked a missense DCLRE1C variant to TCR beta V- and J-gene trimming.

V was clipped by 5 bases and J by 8 bases; unmatched bases: 14. Germline-derived CDR1 and CDR2 are MDHEN and SYDVKM. This CDR3 contains 16 residues. As concerns this clone: Its specificity is unknown.

The PCR ran on 60 Vbeta and 13 Jbeta primers. Only in-frame clones appear in the TCRdb table, and some are missing; sequencing was by immunoSEQ multiplex PCR. Listed are fewer than 95,000 clones; 4.5% to 5% falls within the top ten. The chain recombines TRBV28 with TRBJ1-2; 10 bases are a match to TRBD1. This TCR was recovered from a woman aged 35 to 49 in good health and CMV-seropositive. The sequencing input was PBMCs. CDR3: CASSTQPGQGLKGYTF. The CDR3 nucleotides read TGTGCCAGCAGTACCCAACCGGGACAGGGGTTGAAGGGCTACACCTTC.